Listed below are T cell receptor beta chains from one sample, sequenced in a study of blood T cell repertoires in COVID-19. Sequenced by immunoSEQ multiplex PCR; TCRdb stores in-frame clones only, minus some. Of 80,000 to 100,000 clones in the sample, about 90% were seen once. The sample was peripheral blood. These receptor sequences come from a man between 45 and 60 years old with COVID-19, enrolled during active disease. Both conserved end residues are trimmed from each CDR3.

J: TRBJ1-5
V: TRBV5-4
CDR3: ASSLGGGDQPQH

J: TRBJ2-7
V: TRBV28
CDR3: ASSLGQGWDYEQY

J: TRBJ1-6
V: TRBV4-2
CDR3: ASSQATGQWNSPLH

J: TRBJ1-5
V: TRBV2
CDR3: ASSGHSTDQPQH

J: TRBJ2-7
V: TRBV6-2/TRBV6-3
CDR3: ASSYTTGYEQY

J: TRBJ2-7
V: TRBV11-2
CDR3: ASSLDRMAYEQY

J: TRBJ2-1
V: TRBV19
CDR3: ASSTRRTGSSYNEQF

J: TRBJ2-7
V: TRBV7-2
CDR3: ASSWGRSGLAGAAYEQY

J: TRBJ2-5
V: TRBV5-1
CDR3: ASSLAGDSKTQY

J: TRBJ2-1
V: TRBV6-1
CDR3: ASSTGDRSYNEQF

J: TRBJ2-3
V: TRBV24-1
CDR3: ATSDLEGGGTDTQY

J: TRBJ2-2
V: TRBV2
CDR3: ASSGQGANTGELF

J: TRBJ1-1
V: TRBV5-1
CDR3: ASSLYDRNTEAF

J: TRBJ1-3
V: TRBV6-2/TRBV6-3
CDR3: ASSPTTGVGNTIY

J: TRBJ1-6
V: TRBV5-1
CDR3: ASSDLNTGGNSPLH

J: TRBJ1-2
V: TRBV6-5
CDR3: ASSTNDRGNRGT

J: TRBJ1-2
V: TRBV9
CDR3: ASSAQQGESGYT

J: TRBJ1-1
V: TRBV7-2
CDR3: ASTTQGGDTEAF

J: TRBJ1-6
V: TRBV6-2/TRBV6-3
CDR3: ASSYDRANSPLH

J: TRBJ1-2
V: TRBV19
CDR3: ASSIRTGGYT

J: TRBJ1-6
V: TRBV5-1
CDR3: ASSLGQGRGSPLH

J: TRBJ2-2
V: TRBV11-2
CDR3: ASSLGLSTRTGELF

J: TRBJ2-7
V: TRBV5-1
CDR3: ASSPGDRGSEQY

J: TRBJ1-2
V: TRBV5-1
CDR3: ASSSGQGSDGYT

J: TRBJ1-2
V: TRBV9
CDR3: ASSAPGGRDGYT

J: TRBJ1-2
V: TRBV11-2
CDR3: ATKGRDSLYGYT

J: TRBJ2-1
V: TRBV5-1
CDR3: ASSPTSGYYNEQF

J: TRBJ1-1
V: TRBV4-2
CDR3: ASSQTVQGRTEAF

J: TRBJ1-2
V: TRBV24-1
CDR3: ATSDFRVRGYT

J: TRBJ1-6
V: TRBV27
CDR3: ASSLALIPTGVYNSPLH

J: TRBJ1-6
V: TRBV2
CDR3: ASSSLGQGNSPLH

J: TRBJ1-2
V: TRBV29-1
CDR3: SAGQNYGYT

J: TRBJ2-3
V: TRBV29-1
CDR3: SVVPGQGRTDTQY

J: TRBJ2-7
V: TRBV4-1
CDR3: ASSHGQGDEQY

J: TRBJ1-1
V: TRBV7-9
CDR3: ASSLGGTANTEAF

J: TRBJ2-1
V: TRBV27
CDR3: ASSPFWDRVSYNEQF

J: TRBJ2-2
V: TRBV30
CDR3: AWRLQGRNTGELF

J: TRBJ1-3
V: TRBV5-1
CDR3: ASSPSDSPYFSGNTIY

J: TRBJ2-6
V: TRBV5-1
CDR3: ASSFGQPGSGANVLT